The next 8 T cell receptor beta chains were all read from a single sample in a study of blood T cell repertoires in COVID-19. Libraries were prepared by immunoSEQ multiplex PCR; TCRdb keeps only in-frame clonotypes and omits some of them. The sample holds 40,000 to 60,000 clones, around 83% seen once. The sequenced sample consisted of peripheral blood. The receptors originated from a man in his fifties with acute or convalescent COVID-19.

This chain links TRBV5-1 with TRBJ1-3; 7 bases fit TRBD1. This CDR3 has 16 residues. Unmatched junction bases numbered 4, after V lost 1 base and J lost 0 bases. The germline CDR1 and CDR2 sequences are SGHRS and YFSETQ. CDR3 bases: TGCGCCAGCAGCTTGACAGGGGCGAGCTCTGGAAACACCATATATTTT. Its translation is CASSLTGASSGNTIYF.

This clone was observed once. The V call is TRBV27, the J call TRBJ2-7, with 7 bases fitting TRBD1. From germline, CDR1 is MNHEY and CDR2 SMNVEV (reference sequence). J was trimmed by 0 bases and V by 6 bases; bases with no gene match: 11. This CDR3 spans 16 amino acids. The CDR3 is CASSRTGAFSSYEQYF. The CDR3 nucleotides are TGTGCCAGCAGCAGGACAGGAGCATTTAGCTCCTACGAGCAGTACTTC.

The rearrangement joins TRBV19 to TRBJ1-2, with D hard to call. Deletions cut 3 bases from V and 2 bases from J, with 10 bases between. There are 14 residues in the CDR3. The germline gives CDR1 LNHDA, CDR2 SQIVND (reference sequence). The CDR3 DNA reads as TGTGCCAGTAGTATTGGAAACGGGAACTATGGCTACACCTTC. It encodes CASSIGNGNYGYTF.

The CDR3, as DNA: TGTGCCAGCACCCCCAGTAGGGGCATGTACACTGAAGCTTTCTTT. This sequence encodes CASTPSRGMYTEAFF. The chain is built from TRBV28 and TRBJ1-1, with D perhaps TRBD1 (5 bases). Deletions cut 7 bases from V and 3 bases from J, with 18 bases between. The CDR3 runs 15 residues. The germline gives CDR1 MDHEN, CDR2 SYDVKM.

This rearrangement joins TRBV28 to TRBJ2-1, with a weak D call TRBD2 (5 bases). The CDR3 runs 16 residues. V was cut by 4 bases and J by 3 bases, with 16 bases left in between. Germline V gene lookup returns CDR1 MDHEN and CDR2 SYDVKM. For the CDR3, the DNA is TGTGCCAGCAGTTCCTCGCTAGCCCTCGACTACAATGAGCAGTTCTTC. Protein sequence: CASSSSLALDYNEQFF.

V gene TRBV9 combines with J gene TRBJ1-3, with 8 bases that match TRBD1. The V gene's germline CDR1 is SGDLS and CDR2 YYNGEE. CDR3 size: 16 residues. The trim removed 2 bases at V and 0 bases at J, leaving 4 bases unmatched. CDR3: CASSVGTGSSGNTIYF. In DNA form, the CDR3 reads TGTGCCAGCAGCGTCGGGACAGGTTCCTCTGGAAACACCATATATTTT.

About this clone itself: At the DNA level, this CDR3 is encoded by other sequences in the same sample as well. The chain carries TRBV5-6 and TRBJ2-7, with 7 nucleotides matching TRBD1. Germline values: CDR1 SGHDT, CDR2 YYEEEE. There are 14 residues in the CDR3. Losses at the gene ends were 0 bases for V and 2 bases for J; bases not matched to a gene: 2. As DNA, the CDR3 is TGTGCCAGCAGCTTGGGGACAGGAACCTACGAGCAGTACTTC. It specifies CASSLGTGTYEQYF.

This clone was seen only once. The chain joins TRBV4-3 to TRBJ1-6, with D possibly TRBD1 on 5 matching bases. V lost 0 bases and J lost 0, with 15 bases in between. Germline V gives CDR1 LGHNA, CDR2 YSLEER. The CDR3 sequence is 19 residues long. The chain's CDR3 is CASSQEATGESSYNSPLHF. In DNA form, the CDR3 reads TGCGCCAGCAGCCAAGAGGCTACAGGCGAAAGCTCCTATAATTCACCCCTCCACTTT.